In its sample, the clone carrying this T cell receptor (beta chain) was seen once. Unique molecular identifiers, one per molecule, were present on every TCR cDNA molecule. TCRdb recomputed calls from the 5' RACE reads with MiXCR, one row per CDR3 protein. This table has 45,000 to 55,000 distinct CDR3 sequences, less than 5.5% appearing once. This sample was included in a study of spatial heterogeneity in lung cancer. Across the study: Detection of beta-chain sequences consistently exceeded that of alpha-chain sequences.

The CDR3 covers 13 residues. V shed 5 bases and J shed 6 bases, with 14 bases lying between them. CDR1 is MRHNA, CDR2 SNTAGT, per germline. Time point indicated: sample taken at primary tumor resection. Extraction of whole RNA from tumor, nontumor lung or frozen PBMC preceded unsorted sequencing. The chain employs TRBV6-4 and TRBJ2-7; D possibly corresponds to TRBD1 (5 bases). This clonotype originated in a male donor with early-stage non-small cell lung cancer. The sample in question was PBMCs, obtained at surgery. CDR3 DNA sequence: TGTGCCAGCAGTAAATGGGCAGGGCCCGAGCAGTACTTC. Protein: CASSKWAGPEQYF.